Sequencing of this T cell receptor beta chain was carried out in a study of T cell responses to AZD1222 COVID-19 vaccine. TCRdb keeps only in-frame clones here, not all; method: immunoSEQ multiplex PCR. The sample consists of tens of thousands of clones, more than 75% of them appearing once. The CDR3 is 13 residues long. Trimming took off 5 bases at V and 3 bases at J, with 11 bases between the two ends. The germline V gene has CDR1 LNHDA and CDR2 SQIVND (reference sequence). V gene TRBV19 combines with J gene TRBJ2-7; possibly TRBD2 for D (6 bases). The clonotype comes from an adult who received the MenACWY meningococcal vaccine as a control. This sample comprised peripheral blood, obtained 28 days after the second dose of the MenACWY control vaccine. This chain's CDR3 is CASSPQGGYEQYF. The DNA of the CDR3 is TGTGCCAGTAGTCCCCAGGGAGGCTACGAGCAGTACTTC.